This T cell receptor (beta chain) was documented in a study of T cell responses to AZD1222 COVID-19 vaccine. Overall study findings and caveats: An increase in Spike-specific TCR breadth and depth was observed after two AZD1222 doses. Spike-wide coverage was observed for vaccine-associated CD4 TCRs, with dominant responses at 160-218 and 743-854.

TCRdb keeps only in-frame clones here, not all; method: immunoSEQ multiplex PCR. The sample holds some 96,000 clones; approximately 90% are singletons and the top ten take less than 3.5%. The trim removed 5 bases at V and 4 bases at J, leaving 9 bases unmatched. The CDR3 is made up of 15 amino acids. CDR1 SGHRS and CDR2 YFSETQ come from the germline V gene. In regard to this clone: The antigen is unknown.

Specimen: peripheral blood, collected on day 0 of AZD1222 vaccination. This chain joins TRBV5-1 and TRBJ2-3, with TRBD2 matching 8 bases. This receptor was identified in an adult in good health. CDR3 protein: CASSPGTRESDTQYF. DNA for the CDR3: TGCGCCAGCAGTCCAGGGACTAGAGAATCAGATACGCAGTATTTT.